Below are 6 T cell receptor beta chains sequenced from a single sample in a study of a mutant IDH1 vaccine in newly diagnosed glioma. Time point noted: week 35, safety follow-up. Every vaccine dose comprised 300 ug of mutant IDH1 20-mer peptide plus topical imiquimod. The data were produced by immunoSEQ multiplex PCR, yet TCRdb's version contains in-frame clones alone and is incomplete. The sample lists about 69,000 clones; around 87% were seen once. These receptors have no identified antigens. The sequenced sample was PBMCs, obtained from a glioma patient whose treatment included an IDH1 peptide vaccine. These receptors all come from a man aged 25-45 years with glioma.

The CDR3 region has the DNA TGTGCCAGCAGCTCGCTAGCGGGAGTATCCTACGAGCAGTACTTC. This codes for CASSSLAGVSYEQYF. The V call is TRBV7-8, the J call TRBJ2-7; TRBD2 matches 10 bases. V lost 4 bases and J lost 1; bases outside the gene matches: 4. CDR3 size: 15 residues. CDR1 SGHVS and CDR2 FQNEAQ come from the germline V gene.

The table lists this clone with a count of one. CDR3 sequence reads: CASSPLAGGQETQYF. The DNA of the CDR3 is TGTGCCAGCAGCCCTTTAGCGGGGGGCCAAGAGACCCAGTACTTC. The rearrangement uses TRBV11-1 and TRBJ2-5; 10 bases map to TRBD2. CDR3 length: 15 amino acids. V gave up 5 bases and J gave up 1 base; unmatched junction bases: 4. Germline V gives CDR1 SGHAT, CDR2 FQDESV (reference sequence).

The gene calls are TRBV15 and TRBJ2-3; D remains unclear. V lost 4 bases and J 1 base, leaving 9 bases between the germline ends. CDR1 LNHNV and CDR2 YYDKDF come from the germline V gene (reference sequence). The CDR3 length is 14 residues. In DNA, the CDR3 is TGTGCCACCAGCATACTGGACCGCACAGATACGCAGTATTTT. Its translation: CATSILDRTDTQYF.

The CDR3 DNA reads TGCGCCAGCAGCTTAGCGGGAGTCTCCTACGAGCAGTACTTC. This codes for CASSLAGVSYEQYF. This chain joins TRBV5-1 and TRBJ2-7, with TRBD2 identical over 8 bases. CDR3 size: 14 residues. The junction had 1 base not matched to a gene; V was cut back by 2 bases and J by 0 bases. Per germline, CDR1 SGHRS and CDR2 YFSETQ.

CDR3: CASSPPEQGATEAFF. The CDR3 DNA reads TGTGCCAGCTCACCACCGGAGCAGGGGGCCACTGAAGCTTTCTTT. The rearrangement uses TRBV18 and TRBJ1-1; TRBD1 aligns across 8 bases. The trim removed 0 bases at V and 4 bases at J, leaving 4 bases unmatched. The germline CDR1 and CDR2 sequences are KGHSH and LQKENI. The CDR3 consists of 15 residues.

The rearrangement uses TRBV28 and TRBJ2-4; the match to TRBD1 covers 7 bases. CDR1 and CDR2 (germline): MDHEN, SYDVKM. The CDR3 covers 14 residues. J lost 7 bases, V lost 7 bases, and 10 bases had no gene match. This CDR3 is CASTPTGRYNIQYF. CDR3 coding DNA: TGTGCCAGCACCCCGACAGGGCGTTACAACATTCAGTACTTC.